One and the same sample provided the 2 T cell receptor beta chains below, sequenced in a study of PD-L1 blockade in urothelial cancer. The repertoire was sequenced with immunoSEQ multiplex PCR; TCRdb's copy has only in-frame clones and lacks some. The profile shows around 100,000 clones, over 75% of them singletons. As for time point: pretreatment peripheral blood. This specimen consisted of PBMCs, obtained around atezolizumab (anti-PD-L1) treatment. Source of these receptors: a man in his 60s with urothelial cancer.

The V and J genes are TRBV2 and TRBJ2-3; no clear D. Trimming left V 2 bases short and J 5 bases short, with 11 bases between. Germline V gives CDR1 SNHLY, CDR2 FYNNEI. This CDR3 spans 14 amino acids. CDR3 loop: CASSESHAEDTQYF. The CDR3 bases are TGTGCCAGCAGTGAATCACATGCGGAAGATACGCAGTATTTT. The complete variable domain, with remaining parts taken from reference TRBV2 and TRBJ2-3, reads EPEVTQTPSHQVTQMGQEVILRCVPISNHLYFYWYRQILGQKVEFLVSFYNNEISEKSEIFDDQFSVERPDGSNFTLKIRSTKLEDSAMYFCASSESHAEDTQYFGPGTRLTVL.

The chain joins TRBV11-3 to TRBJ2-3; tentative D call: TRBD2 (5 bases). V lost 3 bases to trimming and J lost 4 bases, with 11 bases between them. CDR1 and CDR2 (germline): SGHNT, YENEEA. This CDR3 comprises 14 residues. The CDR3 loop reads CASSFYGKADTQYF. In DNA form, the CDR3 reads TGTGCCAGCAGCTTTTACGGGAAAGCAGATACGCAGTATTTT.